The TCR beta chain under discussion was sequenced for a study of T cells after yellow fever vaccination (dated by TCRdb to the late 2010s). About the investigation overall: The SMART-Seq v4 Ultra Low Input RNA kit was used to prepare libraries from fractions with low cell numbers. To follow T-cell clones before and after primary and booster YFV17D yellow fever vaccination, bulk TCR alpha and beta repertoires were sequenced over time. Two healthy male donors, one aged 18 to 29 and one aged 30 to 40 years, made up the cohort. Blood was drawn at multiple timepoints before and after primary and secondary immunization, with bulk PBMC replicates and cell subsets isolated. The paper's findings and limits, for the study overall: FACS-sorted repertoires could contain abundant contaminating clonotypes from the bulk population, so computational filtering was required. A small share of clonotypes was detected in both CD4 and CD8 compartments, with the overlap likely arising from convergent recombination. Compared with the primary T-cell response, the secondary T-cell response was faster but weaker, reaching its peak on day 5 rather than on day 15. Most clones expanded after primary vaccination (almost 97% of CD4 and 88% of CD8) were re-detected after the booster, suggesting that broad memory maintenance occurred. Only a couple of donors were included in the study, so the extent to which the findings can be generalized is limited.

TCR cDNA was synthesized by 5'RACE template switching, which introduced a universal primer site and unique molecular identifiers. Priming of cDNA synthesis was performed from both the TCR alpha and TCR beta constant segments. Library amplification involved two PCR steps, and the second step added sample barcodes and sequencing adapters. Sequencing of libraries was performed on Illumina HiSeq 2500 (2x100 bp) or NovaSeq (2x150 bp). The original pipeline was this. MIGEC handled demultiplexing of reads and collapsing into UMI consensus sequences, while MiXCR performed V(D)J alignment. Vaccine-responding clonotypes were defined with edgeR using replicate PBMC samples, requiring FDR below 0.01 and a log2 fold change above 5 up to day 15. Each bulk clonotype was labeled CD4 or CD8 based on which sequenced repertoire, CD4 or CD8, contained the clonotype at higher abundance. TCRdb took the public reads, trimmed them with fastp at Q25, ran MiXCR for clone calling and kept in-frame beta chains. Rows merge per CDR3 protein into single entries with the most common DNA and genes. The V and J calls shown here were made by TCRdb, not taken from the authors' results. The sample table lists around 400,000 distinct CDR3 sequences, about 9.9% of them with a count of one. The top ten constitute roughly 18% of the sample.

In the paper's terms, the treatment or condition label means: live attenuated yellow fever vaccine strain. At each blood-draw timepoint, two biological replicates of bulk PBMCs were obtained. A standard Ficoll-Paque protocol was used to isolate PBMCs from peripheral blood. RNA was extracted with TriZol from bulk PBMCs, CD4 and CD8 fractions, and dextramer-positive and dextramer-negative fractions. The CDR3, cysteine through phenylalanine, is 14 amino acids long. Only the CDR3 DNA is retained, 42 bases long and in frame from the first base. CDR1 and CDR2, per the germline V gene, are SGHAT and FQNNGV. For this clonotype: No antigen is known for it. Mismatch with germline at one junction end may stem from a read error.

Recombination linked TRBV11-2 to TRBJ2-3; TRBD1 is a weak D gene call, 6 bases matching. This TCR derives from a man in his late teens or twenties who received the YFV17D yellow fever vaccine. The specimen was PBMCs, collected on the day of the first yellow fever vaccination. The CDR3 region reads CTSSLDRWTDTQYF. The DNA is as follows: TGTACCAGCAGCTTAGACAGGTGGACAGATACGCAGTATTTT. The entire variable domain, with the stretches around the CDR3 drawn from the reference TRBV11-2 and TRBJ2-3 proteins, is EAGVAQSPRYKIIEKRQSVAFWCNPISGHATLYWYQQILGQGPKLLIQFQNNGVVDDSQLPKDRFSAERLKGVDSTLKIQPAKLEDSAVYLCTSSLDRWTDTQYFGPGTRLTVL.